These 15 T cell receptor beta chains share one sample of origin, sequenced in a study of T-cell memory formation after mild COVID-19. TCRdb used MiXCR to reprocess the 5' RACE reads, holding one entry per CDR3 protein. The sample lists 100,000 to 130,000 distinct CDR3 sequences, over 15% occurring once. The specimen was PBMCs or a T cell subset sorted from them (not recorded which). The receptors shown here come from a man younger than 35 who had mild COVID-19 (a few samples of this study predate the infection). Cell type and time point are not known.

This clonotype was observed a few times. The CDR3 here is CASSVFADTQYF. The CDR3 nucleotides are TGTGCCAGCAGTGTCTTCGCAGATACGCAGTATTTT. The V and J genes are TRBV2 and TRBJ2-3; D is uncertain. V lost 4 bases, J lost 4 bases, and 6 bases lay in between. This CDR3 contains 12 residues. CDR1 and CDR2 (germline): SNHLY, FYNNEI.

The chain recombines TRBV7-2 with TRBJ2-5; D perhaps matches TRBD2 (6 bases). CDR3 length: 14 amino acids. The germline gives CDR1 SGHTA, CDR2 FQGNSA. V was pared by 3 bases and J by 5 bases, with 13 bases between. This CDR3 is CASSFGRELETQYF. The DNA of the CDR3 is TGTGCCAGCAGCTTTGGACGGGAGCTGGAGACCCAGTACTTC.

This clonotype was seen only a few times. The gene calls are TRBV6-2 or TRBV6-3 and TRBJ2-1; 11 bases are shared with TRBD2. CDR1 and CDR2 (germline): MNHEY, SVGEGT. The length of the CDR3 is 15 residues. The V segment lost 7 bases and the J segment 7 bases; nucleotides outside the gene matches: 9. Here the CDR3 DNA reads TGTGCCAGCAACCCAACTAGCGGGGGTCCGAATGAGCAGTTCTTC. Amino acids: CASNPTSGGPNEQFF.

A few counts support this clonotype. The CDR3 nucleotides read TGTGCCAGCAGTATGACAGGGCGCCACGAGCAGTACGTC. Its protein is CASSMTGRHEQYV. The rearrangement links TRBV21-1 to TRBJ2-7. TRBV21-1 is marked as a pseudogene. CDR3 size: 13 residues.

The CDR3 protein is CSALDGPNYGYTF. The DNA of the CDR3 is TGCAGTGCTTTAGACGGGCCAAACTATGGCTACACCTTC. The chain couples TRBV20-1 to TRBJ1-2; D gene unclear. The CDR3 runs 13 residues. Trimming removed 5 bases at V and 2 bases at J, with 12 bases between. The germline CDR1 and CDR2 sequences are DFQATT and SNEGSKA (reference sequence).

The chain uses TRBV10-3 and TRBJ1-1; tentatively, D is TRBD1 (5 bases). The length of the CDR3 is 14 residues. From germline, CDR1 is ENHRY and CDR2 SYGVKD. The V end was cut by 5 bases, the J end by 4 bases, with 14 bases between. The CDR3: CAISTMEDSTEAFF. The CDR3 bases are TGTGCCATCAGTACGATGGAAGACAGCACTGAAGCTTTCTTT.

In this sample, this clonotype turned up a few times. J is TRBJ2-1 and V is TRBV7-3; weak D call: TRBD1 (5 bases). V lost 1 base and J lost 12, with 13 bases in between. The V gene's germline CDR1 is SGHTA and CDR2 FQGTGA. CDR3 length equals 13 residues. CDR3 amino acids: CASSLIGQGGQFF. CDR3 DNA: TGTGCCAGCAGCTTAATCGGGCAGGGCGGGCAGTTCTTC.

The genes are TRBV5-1 and TRBJ1-2, with a possible D match to TRBD1 (5 bases). CDR3 length: 11 residues. Germline V gene sequence: CDR1 SGHRS, CDR2 YFSETQ. V was pared by 8 bases and J by 1 base, with 6 bases between. The CDR3 reads CASQGNYGYTF. In nucleotides, the CDR3 is TGCGCCAGTCAGGGTAACTATGGCTACACCTTC.

The chain couples TRBV24-1 to TRBJ1-2; the D gene is possibly TRBD1 (5 bases). Germline V gives CDR1 KGHDR, CDR2 SFDVKD. V was shortened by 1 base and J by 8 bases, with 10 bases between the two germline ends. This CDR3 is built from 13 residues. The CDR3 coding sequence is TGTGCCACCAGTGATTTTACAGGTGCGGGCTACACCTTC. It translates to CATSDFTGAGYTF.

The genes are TRBV7-2 and TRBJ1-4, with 8 nucleotides matching TRBD1. CDR3 size: 15 residues. The germline CDR1 and CDR2 sequences are SGHTA and FQGNSA. V dropped 6 bases and J dropped 4; count of bases not matched to a gene: 7. This CDR3 is CASRQGQGINEKLFF. The CDR3 DNA follows: TGTGCCAGCAGACAAGGACAGGGAATTAATGAAAAACTGTTTTTT.

This clonotype occurred a few times. The rearrangement uses TRBV5-1 and TRBJ2-1; 10 bases are a match to TRBD1. Germline CDR1 and CDR2: SGHRS and YFSETQ. The CDR3 loop spans 14 amino acids. J lost 9 bases, V lost 0 bases, and 3 bases had no gene match. The CDR3 loop is CASSLDRTGGEQFF. The CDR3 DNA reads as TGCGCCAGCAGCTTGGATAGGACAGGGGGTGAGCAGTTCTTC.

Ten or more counts support this clonotype. The chain links TRBV6-2 or TRBV6-3 to TRBJ2-2, with D perhaps being TRBD1 or TRBD2 (5 bases each). The CDR3 extends over 13 amino acids. The germline CDR1 and CDR2 sequences are MNHEY and SVGEGT. Trimming removed 8 bases from V and 3 bases from J, with 10 bases in between. The CDR3 nucleotides are TGTGCCAGCCGGGGCCGGGACACCGGGGAGCTGTTTTTT. Translating it yields CASRGRDTGELFF.

This clonotype was recorded a few times. This chain uses TRBV5-1 with TRBJ2-1, with D hard to call. This CDR3 is 13 amino acids long. V lost 4 bases and J 7 bases, leaving 12 bases between the germline ends. Germline V gives CDR1 SGHRS, CDR2 YFSETQ. CDR3 coding DNA: TGCGCCAGCAGCCCCTTGGGCGGAAATGAGCAGTTCTTC. Translated, it gives CASSPLGGNEQFF.

V gene TRBV7-8 combines with J gene TRBJ1-1, with D uncertain. Germline V gene lookup returns CDR1 SGHVS and CDR2 FQNEAQ. Trimming took 0 bases from V and 0 from J, leaving 17 bases between them. The CDR3 is 18 amino acids. As DNA, the CDR3 is TGTGCCAGCAGCTTAGCGAGGGTTGTTGGAGGGTTGAACACTGAAGCTTTCTTT. Translating gives CASSLARVVGGLNTEAFF.

The chain links TRBV7-9 to TRBJ2-7; D gene uncertain. Deletions cut 6 bases from V and 7 bases from J, with 16 bases between. CDR3 size: 13 residues. Germline V lookup: CDR1 SEHNR, CDR2 FQNEAQ (reference sequence). The CDR3 region has the DNA TGTGCCAGCAGTGAAACTGGGATCTGGGAGCAGTACTTC. It is translated as CASSETGIWEQYF.